The 20 T cell receptor beta chains below were found in one sample sequenced in a study of T cells after yellow fever vaccination. TCRdb reprocessed the 5' RACE reads with MiXCR, giving one entry per CDR3 protein. Of 300,000 to 350,000 distinct CDR3 sequences listed, 3.5% to 4.5% are singletons. The sequenced sample was PBMCs, obtained 15 days after the yellow fever booster vaccination. These receptors came from a man aged 18 to 30 who received the YFV17D yellow fever vaccine.

A few counts support this clonotype. The chain couples TRBV6-1 to TRBJ2-3; D may be TRBD1 or TRBD2 (7 bases each). V lost 0 bases to trimming and J lost 0 bases, with 13 bases between them. Germline V gene lookup returns CDR1 MNHNS and CDR2 SASEGT. There are 17 residues in the CDR3. The CDR3 is CASSEARQGGSTDTQYF. CDR3 nucleotide sequence: TGTGCCAGCAGTGAAGCGAGACAGGGAGGGAGCACAGATACGCAGTATTTT.

This clonotype appeared a few times. V usage is TRBV7-9 and J usage is TRBJ2-1; 7 bases fit TRBD1. The CDR3 sequence is 16 residues long. Trimming removed 5 bases from V and 2 bases from J; junction bases left unmatched: 9. In germline, CDR1 is SEHNR, CDR2 FQNEAQ (reference sequence). The CDR3 nucleotides read TGTGCCAGCAGCCCCCGACAGGGTCCGACCTACAATGAGCAGTTCTTC. Translated, it gives CASSPRQGPTYNEQFF.

There are a few counts of this clonotype. V usage is TRBV5-1 and J usage is TRBJ2-7, with D possibly matching TRBD1 (5 bases). Germline-derived CDR1 and CDR2 are SGHRS and YFSETQ. Trimming took off 3 bases at V and 1 base at J, with 8 bases between the two ends. The length of the CDR3 is 13 residues. In nucleotides, the CDR3 is TGCGCCAGCAGCTACGGACAATCCTACGAGCAGTACTTC. It encodes CASSYGQSYEQYF.

V and J are TRBV4-1 and TRBJ1-4; tentatively, D is TRBD1 (5 bases). The CDR3 length is 15 residues. The V gene's germline CDR1 is MGHRA and CDR2 YSYEKL. Deletions cut 3 bases from V and 5 bases from J, with 13 bases between. The CDR3 nucleotides are TGCGCCAGCAGCCATTCGGTTGACAGAAATGAAAAACTGTTTTTT. Protein: CASSHSVDRNEKLFF.

This clonotype was detected ten times or more. The V call is TRBV11-2, the J call TRBJ1-3, with unresolved D. This CDR3 has 14 residues. Germline loops: CDR1 SGHAT, CDR2 FQNNGV. Trimming shortened V by 0 bases and J by 2 bases, and 5 bases separated the two germline ends. CDR3: CASSLDYTGNTIYF. CDR3 DNA sequence: TGTGCCAGCAGCTTAGACTACACTGGAAACACCATATATTTT. The complete variable domain, with remaining parts taken from reference TRBV11-2 and TRBJ1-3, reads EAGVAQSPRYKIIEKRQSVAFWCNPISGHATLYWYQQILGQGPKLLIQFQNNGVVDDSQLPKDRFSAERLKGVDSTLKIQPAKLEDSAVYLCASSLDYTGNTIYFGEGSWLTVV.

This clonotype was observed a few times. The chain is built from TRBV6-5 and TRBJ1-2, with D hard to call. The germline CDR1 and CDR2 sequences are MNHEY and SVGAGI. The CDR3 is made up of 13 amino acids. Trimming took 5 bases from V and 4 from J, leaving 11 bases between them. CDR3 region: CASSTTRGYGYTF. The DNA for the CDR3 is TGTGCCAGCAGTACCACTCGGGGCTATGGCTACACCTTC.

This clonotype has only a few counts. The chain is built from TRBV5-1 and TRBJ2-5; tentatively, D is TRBD2 (6 bases). The CDR3 sequence is 15 residues long. Germline lookup yields CDR1 SGHRS and CDR2 YFSETQ. V lost 4 bases to trimming and J lost 2 bases, with 15 bases between them. CDR3 bases: TGCGCCAGCAGCCCCGGGGCGGAGGGGCAAGAGACCCAGTACTTC. It yields the protein CASSPGAEGQETQYF.

This clonotype was observed at least ten times. The V gene is TRBV20-1, the J gene TRBJ2-3, with TRBD2 matching 7 bases. The CDR3 is 13 amino acids. The germline V gene has CDR1 DFQATT and CDR2 SNEGSKA (reference sequence). Losses at the gene ends were 6 bases for V and 1 base for J; bases not matched to a gene: 4. The CDR3, as DNA: TGCAGTGCCCCCACTAGCGGCACAGATACGCAGTATTTT. It is translated as CSAPTSGTDTQYF.

The table lists this clonotype with many counts. V gene TRBV20-1 combines with J gene TRBJ1-1, with D unclear. Germline CDR1 and CDR2: DFQATT and SNEGSKA (reference sequence). The CDR3 contains 13 residues. CDR3 sequence: CRGDYLMNTEAFF. The CDR3 coding sequence is TGCAGGGGAGACTATCTCATGAACACTGAAGCTTTCTTT.

The chain links TRBV7-2 to TRBJ1-1, with D possibly matching TRBD1 (5 bases). CDR3 length: 15 residues. V dropped 2 bases and J dropped 0 bases, with 10 bases sitting between them. CDR1 is SGHTA, CDR2 FQGNSA, per germline. CDR3 region: CASSLSGRVNTEAFF. In DNA, the CDR3 is TGTGCCAGCAGCTTATCGGGGCGGGTGAACACTGAAGCTTTCTTT.

This chain joins TRBV7-9 and TRBJ2-3, with 8 bases aligning to TRBD1. The CDR3 covers 16 residues. The germline gives CDR1 SEHNR, CDR2 FQNEAQ (reference sequence). With 5 bases clipped from V and 5 bases from J, the junction kept 12 bases outside the gene matches. This CDR3 reads CASSLRTGPGEDTQYF. DNA for the CDR3: TGTGCCAGCAGCCTAAGGACAGGGCCCGGGGAAGATACGCAGTATTTT. Full variable domain (missing parts from reference TRBV7-9 and TRBJ2-3): DTGVSQNPRHKITKRGQNVTFRCDPISEHNRLYWYRQTLGQGPEFLTYFQNEAQLEKSRLLSDRFSAERPKGSFSTLEIQRTEQGDSAMYLCASSLRTGPGEDTQYFGPGTRLTVL.

This clonotype has more than one count but fewer than ten. The CDR3 coding sequence is TGCGCCAGCAGCTCCACTGTAGCGGGGGTCGGTGGCAATGAGCAGTTCTTC. Encoded protein: CASSSTVAGVGGNEQFF. The chain links TRBV5-1 to TRBJ2-1; 9 bases are shared with TRBD2. The CDR3 is 17 amino acids. Trimming took 3 bases from V and 6 from J; bases not matched to a gene: 13. The V gene's germline CDR1 is SGHRS and CDR2 YFSETQ.

This clonotype occurred many times. The chain is built from TRBV24-1 and TRBJ1-1, with TRBD1 as a possible D gene (5 bases). The V gene lost 5 bases and the J gene lost 1 base, with 10 bases spanning the gap. The CDR3 sequence is 14 residues long. From germline, CDR1 is KGHDR and CDR2 SFDVKD. The chain's CDR3 is CATSASRGNTEAFF. For the CDR3, the DNA is TGTGCCACCAGTGCCTCGAGGGGGAACACTGAAGCTTTCTTT.

This clonotype was recorded many times. This sequence joins TRBV7-2 and TRBJ2-1; 12 bases align to TRBD2. After removal of 2 bases from V and 8 bases from J, the junction contained 10 bases not matched to a gene. From germline, CDR1 is SGHTA and CDR2 FQGNSA. The CDR3 totals 17 residues. CDR3 region: CASSLSVLAGGRDEQFF. The CDR3 DNA is TGTGCCAGCAGCTTATCAGTTCTAGCGGGGGGGCGCGATGAGCAGTTCTTC.

This chain joins TRBV6-5 and TRBJ1-1; D not certain. The CDR3 runs 14 residues. Trimming took 7 bases from V and 3 from J, leaving 15 bases between them. CDR1 is MNHEY and CDR2 is SVGAGI in the germline V gene. CDR3 residues: CASTINPTHTEAFF. DNA of the CDR3: TGTGCCAGCACCATAAATCCTACACACACTGAAGCTTTCTTT.

This clonotype was found many times. The chain employs TRBV5-1 and TRBJ2-3; tentatively, D is TRBD2 (7 bases). Germline values: CDR1 SGHRS, CDR2 YFSETQ. V lost 5 bases and J 2 bases, leaving 15 bases between the germline ends. The CDR3 length is 15 residues. For the CDR3, the DNA is TGCGCCAGCAGGACCCGGGGGGCTCCCACAGATACGCAGTATTTT. It is translated as CASRTRGAPTDTQYF. Together with reference TRBV5-1 and TRBJ2-3, the CDR3 gives the full variable domain: KAGVTQTPRYLIKTRGQQVTLSCSPISGHRSVSWYQQTPGQGLQFLFEYFSETQRNKGNFPGRFSGRQFSNSRSEMNVSTLELGDSALYLCASRTRGAPTDTQYFGPGTRLTVL.

This clonotype was counted a few times. The chain uses TRBV21-1 and TRBJ1-4. TRBV21-1 is a documented pseudogene. CDR3 length equals 15 residues. CDR3 DNA sequence: TGTGCCAGCAGCAAAGTGAAGGGCCTTAATGAAAAACTGTTTTTT. Its protein product is CASSKVKGLNEKLFF.

The table lists this clonotype with many counts. The CDR3 nucleotides are TGTGCCAGCAGGGACACCGGAGTTTACAATGAGCAGTTCTTC. Its translation: CASRDTGVYNEQFF. The V and J genes are TRBV7-9 and TRBJ2-1, with D perhaps matching TRBD1 (5 bases). Germline V gives CDR1 SEHNR, CDR2 FQNEAQ (reference sequence). This CDR3 is built from 14 residues. The V gene lost 6 bases and the J gene lost 4 bases, with 13 bases spanning the gap.

The sample holds many counts of this clonotype. The rearrangement joins TRBV6-1 to TRBJ2-1, with D hard to call. This CDR3 has 12 residues. Germline CDR1 is MNHNS and CDR2 is SASEGT. V lost 7 bases and J lost 7, with 11 bases in between. The CDR3 region is CASIRKGNEQFF. In DNA form, the CDR3 reads TGTGCCAGCATCAGAAAGGGAAATGAGCAGTTCTTC.

This clonotype has ten or more counts. The chain uses TRBV7-2 and TRBJ1-5; D remains unclear. CDR1 and CDR2 from the germline V gene are SGHTA and FQGNSA. CDR3 length: 13 residues. V was trimmed by 2 bases and J by 7 bases, leaving 9 bases between them. The CDR3 bases are TGTGCCAGCAGCTTAAGCTCTGCGCAGCCCCAGCATTTT. It translates to CASSLSSAQPQHF. Full variable domain (remainder filled in from reference TRBV7-2 and TRBJ1-5): GAGVSQSPSNKVTEKGKDVELRCDPISGHTALYWYRQSLGQGLEFLIYFQGNSAPDKSGLPSDRFSAERTGGSVSTLTIQRTQQEDSAVYLCASSLSSAQPQHFGDGTRLSIL.